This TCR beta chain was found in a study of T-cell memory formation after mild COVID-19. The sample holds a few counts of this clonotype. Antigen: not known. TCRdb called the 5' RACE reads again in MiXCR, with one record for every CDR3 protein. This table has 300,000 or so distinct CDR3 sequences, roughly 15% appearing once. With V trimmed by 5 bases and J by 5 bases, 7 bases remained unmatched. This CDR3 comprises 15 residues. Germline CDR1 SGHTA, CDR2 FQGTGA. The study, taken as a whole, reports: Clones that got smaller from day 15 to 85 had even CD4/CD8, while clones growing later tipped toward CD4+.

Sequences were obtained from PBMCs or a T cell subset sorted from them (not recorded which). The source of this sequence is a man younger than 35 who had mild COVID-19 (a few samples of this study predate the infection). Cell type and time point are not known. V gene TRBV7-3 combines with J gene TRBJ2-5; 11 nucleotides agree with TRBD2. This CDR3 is CASSLSGGAGETQYF. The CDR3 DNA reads TGTGCCAGCAGCCTTAGCGGGGGGGCCGGCGAGACCCAGTACTTC. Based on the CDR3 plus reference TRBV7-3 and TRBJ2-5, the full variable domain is GAGVSQTPSNKVTEKGKYVELRCDPISGHTALYWYRQSLGQGPEFLIYFQGTGAADDSGLPNDRFFAVRPEGSVSTLKIQRTERGDSAVYLCASSLSGGAGETQYFGPGTRLLVL.